This T cell receptor beta chain was recorded in a study of blood T cell repertoires in COVID-19. Study information: Samples representing acute and convalescent COVID-19 were sourced from the United States, Italy and Spain.

The protocol was immunoSEQ multiplex PCR, while the TCRdb copy is restricted to in-frame clones and leaves out a portion. The sample carries a few hundred thousand clones, roughly 90% recorded once. Participants were aged about 18 to 89 years from 20 to 30 US areas. Exposed study participants had met a COVID-19 case within 2 weeks before entry. This clone was detected only a few times. The source is a woman aged 18-29 years who had been exposed to COVID-19. Specimen: PBMCs or T cells enriched from blood (not recorded which).

As DNA, the CDR3 is TGCGCCAGCAGCCCTGACGGGATTGACGAGCAGTACTTC. Translation gives CASSPDGIDEQYF. V gene TRBV4-1 combines with J gene TRBJ2-7, with a tentative D call TRBD2 (5 bases). Germline CDR1 reads MGHRA; CDR2 reads YSYEKL. Trimming removed 4 bases from V and 5 bases from J, with 12 bases in between. The CDR3 length is 13 residues.